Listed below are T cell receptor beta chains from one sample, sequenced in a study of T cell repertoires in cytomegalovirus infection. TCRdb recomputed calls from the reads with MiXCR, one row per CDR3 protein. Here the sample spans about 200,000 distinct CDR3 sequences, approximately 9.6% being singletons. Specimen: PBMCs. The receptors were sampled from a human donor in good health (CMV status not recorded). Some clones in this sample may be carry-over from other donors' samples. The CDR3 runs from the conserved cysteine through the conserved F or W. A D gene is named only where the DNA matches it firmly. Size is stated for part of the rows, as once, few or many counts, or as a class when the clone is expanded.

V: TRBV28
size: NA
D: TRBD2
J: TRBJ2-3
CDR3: CACSLGGSTDTQYF
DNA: TGTGCCTGCAGTTTGGGCGGGAGTACAGATACGCAGTATTTT

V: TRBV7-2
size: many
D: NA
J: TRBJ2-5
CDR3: CASSSLLETQYF
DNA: TGTGCCAGCAGCTCACTTCTAGAGACCCAGTACTTC

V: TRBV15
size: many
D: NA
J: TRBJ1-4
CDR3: CATSRGTGSMGEKLFF
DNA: TGTGCCACCAGCAGAGGCACAGGGTCTATGGGTGAAAAACTGTTTTTT

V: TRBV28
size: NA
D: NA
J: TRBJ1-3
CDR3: CASSSPFDSYGNTIYF
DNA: TGTGCCAGCAGTTCCCCCTTCGACAGTTATGGAAACACCATATATTTT

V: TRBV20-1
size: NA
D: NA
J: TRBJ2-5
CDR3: CSANVPIQETQYF
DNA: TGCAGTGCTAACGTCCCAATTCAGGAGACCCAGTACTTC

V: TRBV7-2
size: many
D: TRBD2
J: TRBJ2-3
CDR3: CASSPPGLAGGTDTQYF
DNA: TGTGCCAGCAGCCCTCCGGGACTAGCGGGGGGCACAGATACGCAGTATTTT

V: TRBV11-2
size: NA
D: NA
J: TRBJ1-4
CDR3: CASSLGAGEKLFF
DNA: TGTGCCAGCAGCTTAGGGGCCGGTGAAAAACTGTTTTTT

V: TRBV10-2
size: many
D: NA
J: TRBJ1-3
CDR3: CASSAQARSGNTIYF
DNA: TGCGCCAGCAGTGCCCAAGCTCGCTCTGGAAACACCATATATTTT

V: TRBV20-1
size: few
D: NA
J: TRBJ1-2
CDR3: CSAREGKPGPWGYTF
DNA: TGCAGTGCTAGAGAGGGGAAACCGGGGCCTTGGGGCTACACCTTC

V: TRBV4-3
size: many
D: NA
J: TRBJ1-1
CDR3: CASSQDRRRITEAFF
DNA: TGCGCCAGCAGCCAAGATAGGAGGCGGATCACTGAAGCTTTCTTT

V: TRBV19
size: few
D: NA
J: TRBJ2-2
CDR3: CASTRGRTGELFF
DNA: TGTGCCAGCACCAGGGGCCGGACCGGGGAGCTGTTTTTT

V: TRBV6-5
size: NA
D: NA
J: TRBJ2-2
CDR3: CASRGTGAPTNTGELFF
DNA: TGTGCCAGCAGGGGTACCGGGGCACCTACGAACACCGGGGAGCTGTTTTTT

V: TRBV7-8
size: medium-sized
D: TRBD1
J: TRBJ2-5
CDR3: CASSFLPGQGDGETQYF
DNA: TGTGCCAGCAGCTTTTTACCGGGACAGGGGGACGGAGAGACCCAGTACTTC

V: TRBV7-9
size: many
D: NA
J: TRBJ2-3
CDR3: CASSTTAAGQYF
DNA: TGTGCCAGCAGCACAACTGCGGCCGGGCAGTATTTT

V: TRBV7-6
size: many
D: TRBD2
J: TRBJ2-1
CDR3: CASSLSGTRTNNEQFF
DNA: TGTGCCAGCAGCTTGTCGGGGACTAGAACGAACAATGAGCAGTTCTTC

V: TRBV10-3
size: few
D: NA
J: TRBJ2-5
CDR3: CAAGQGASQETQYF
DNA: TGTGCCGCAGGCCAGGGAGCGAGCCAAGAGACCCAGTACTTC

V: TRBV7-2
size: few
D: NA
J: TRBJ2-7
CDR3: CASSREIGGFYF
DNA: TGTGCCAGCAGCCGTGAGATCGGAGGGTTTTACTTC

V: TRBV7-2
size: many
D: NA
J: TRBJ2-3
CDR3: CASSPGTSRTDTQYF
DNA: TGTGCCAGCAGCCCCGGGACCAGCCGCACAGATACGCAGTATTTT

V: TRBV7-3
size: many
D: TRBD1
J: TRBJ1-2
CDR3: CASSPGQEHGYTF
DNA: TGTGCCAGCAGCCCGGGACAGGAGCATGGCTACACCTTC

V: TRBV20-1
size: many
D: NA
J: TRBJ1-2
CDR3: CSATITGYGYTF
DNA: TGCAGTGCTACAATAACAGGCTATGGCTACACCTTC

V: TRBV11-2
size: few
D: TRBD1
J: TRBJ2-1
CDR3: CASSLNNRGNNEQFF
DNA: TGTGCCAGCAGCTTAAACAACAGGGGAAACAATGAGCAGTTCTTC

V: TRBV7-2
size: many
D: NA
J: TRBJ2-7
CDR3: CASSLEIASYEQYF
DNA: TGTGCCAGCAGCTTAGAGATCGCCTCCTACGAGCAGTACTTC

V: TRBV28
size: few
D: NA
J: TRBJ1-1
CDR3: CAIEPGHLNTEAFF
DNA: TGTGCCATCGAACCGGGACACTTGAACACTGAAGCTTTCTTT

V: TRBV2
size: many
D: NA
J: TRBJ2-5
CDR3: CASSEGVGQETQYF
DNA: TGTGCCAGCAGTGAAGGGGTCGGACAAGAGACCCAGTACTTC

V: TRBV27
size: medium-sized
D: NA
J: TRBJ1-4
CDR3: CASTDKRPTEKLFF
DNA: TGTGCCAGCACCGATAAGCGACCGACAGAAAAACTGTTTTTT

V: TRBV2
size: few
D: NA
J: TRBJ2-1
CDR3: CASSEWAGEQFF
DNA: TGTGCCAGCAGTGAATGGGCGGGGGAGCAGTTCTTC

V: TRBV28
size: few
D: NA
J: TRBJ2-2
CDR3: CASLSPNTGELFF
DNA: TGTGCCAGCTTAAGTCCGAACACCGGGGAGCTGTTTTTT

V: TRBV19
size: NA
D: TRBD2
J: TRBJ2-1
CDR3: CASRSGTRGSDEQFF
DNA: TGTGCCAGTAGATCCGGGACTAGAGGCAGCGATGAGCAGTTCTTC

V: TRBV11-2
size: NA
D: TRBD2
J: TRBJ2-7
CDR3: CASSFSGREDEQYF
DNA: TGTGCCAGCAGCTTTAGCGGGCGCGAAGACGAGCAGTACTTC

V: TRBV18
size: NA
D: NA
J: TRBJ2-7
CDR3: CASSPLIEQYF
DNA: TGTGCCAGCTCACCCTTGATCGAGCAGTACTTC

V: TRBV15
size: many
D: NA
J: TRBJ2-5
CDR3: CATSRDPGETQYF
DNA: TGTGCCACCAGCAGAGATCCAGGAGAGACCCAGTACTTC

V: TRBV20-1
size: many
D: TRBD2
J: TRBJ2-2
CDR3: CSARTSENTGELFF
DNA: TGCAGTGCTAGGACTAGCGAGAACACCGGGGAGCTGTTTTTT

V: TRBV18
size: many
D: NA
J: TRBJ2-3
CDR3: CASSPSTDTQYF
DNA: TGTGCCAGCAGTCCCAGCACAGATACGCAGTATTTT

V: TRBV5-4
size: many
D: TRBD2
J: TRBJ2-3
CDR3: CASSPLAGGPEDTQYF
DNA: TGTGCCAGCAGCCCGCTAGCGGGGGGGCCTGAAGATACGCAGTATTTT

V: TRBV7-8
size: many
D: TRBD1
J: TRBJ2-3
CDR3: CASSWTGGADTQYF
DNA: TGTGCCAGCAGCTGGACAGGGGGCGCAGATACGCAGTATTTT

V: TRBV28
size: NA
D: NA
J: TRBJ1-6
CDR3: CASSLPTGNYNSPLHF
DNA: TGTGCCAGCAGTTTACCGACGGGAAACTATAATTCACCCCTCCACTTT

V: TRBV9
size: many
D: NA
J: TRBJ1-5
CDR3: CASSVGVNLNQPQHF
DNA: TGTGCCAGCAGCGTAGGAGTCAACCTAAATCAGCCCCAGCATTTT

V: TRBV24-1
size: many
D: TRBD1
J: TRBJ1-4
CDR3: CATSDPGQGAKEKLFF
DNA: TGTGCCACCAGTGACCCCGGACAGGGGGCAAAGGAAAAACTGTTTTTT

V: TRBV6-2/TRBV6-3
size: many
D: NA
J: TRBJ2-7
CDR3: CASTRLGTNYEQYF
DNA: TGTGCCAGCACCAGACTCGGAACTAACTACGAGCAGTACTTC

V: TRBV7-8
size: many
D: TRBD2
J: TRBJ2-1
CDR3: CASSPWVGGNYNEQFF
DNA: TGTGCCAGCAGTCCCTGGGTCGGGGGGAACTACAATGAGCAGTTCTTC

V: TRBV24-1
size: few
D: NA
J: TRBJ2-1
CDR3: CATSDLPESSYNEQFF
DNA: TGTGCCACCAGTGATTTGCCCGAGAGCTCCTACAATGAGCAGTTCTTC

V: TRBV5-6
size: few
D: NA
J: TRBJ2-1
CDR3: CASSPGGLAQYNEQFF
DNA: TGTGCCAGCAGCCCAGGTGGTCTAGCGCAGTACAATGAGCAGTTCTTC

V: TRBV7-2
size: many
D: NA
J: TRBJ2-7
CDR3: CASSLRGSYEQYF
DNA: TGTGCCAGCAGCTTACGCGGGTCCTACGAGCAGTACTTC

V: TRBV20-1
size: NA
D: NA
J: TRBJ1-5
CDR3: CSALTIQGNNQPQHF
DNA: TGCAGTGCCTTAACGATTCAGGGGAACAATCAGCCCCAGCATTTT